The present T cell receptor (beta chain) was sequenced within a study of T-cell memory formation after mild COVID-19. Study summary: Largely, the TCR clusters proved donor specific. Study conclusions and caveats: Clones that contracted from day 15 to 85 were balanced CD4/CD8, while later expanders leaned CD4+. CD4+ contracting clones lay mainly in CM and EM, CD8+ ones in EMRA.

Germline values: CDR1 LGHNA, CDR2 YSLEER. This CDR3 has 16 amino acids. Trimming removed 6 bases from V and 8 bases from J, with 25 bases in between. Note on this clonotype: As yet, its antigen is unknown.

5'RACE with constant-segment primers built TCRalpha and TCRbeta cDNA libraries with UMIs. TCRdb ran MiXCR on the 5' RACE reads and lists one entry per CDR3 protein. The sample yields some 110,000 distinct CDR3 sequences, 17% seen once. The TCR sequence derives from an adult woman who had mild COVID-19 (a few samples of this study predate the infection). Cell type and time point are not known. The sample comprised PBMCs or a T cell subset sorted from them (not recorded which). This chain links TRBV4-3 with TRBJ1-2; weak D call: TRBD1 (5 bases). The CDR3 coding sequence is TGCGCCAGCAGTTGGGGATGGTGGCAGGGTCTTCCCGGCTACACCTTC. Its protein product is CASSWGWWQGLPGYTF.